The text below deals with one TCR beta chain. This specimen belongs to a study of blood T cell repertoires in COVID-19. Study background: PBMCs, B-cell-depleted T cells, or T cells were the source of the cDNA or gDNA that made up the material.

The CDR3 extends over 11 amino acids. Per the germline V gene, CDR1 is DFQATT and CDR2 is SNEGSKA (reference sequence). V was trimmed by 6 bases and J by 3 bases, leaving 8 bases between them. TCRdb's table, derived via immunoSEQ multiplex PCR, lists solely in-frame clones and lacks some. The repertoire consists of roughly 260,000 clones, with approximately 79% occurring once and the leading ten covering 4.9%. This chain uses TRBV20-1 with TRBJ2-5; the D is unclear. Sample: peripheral blood. The TCR was taken from a woman of 80 years or more with active or convalescent COVID-19. The CDR3 reads CSASGKETQYF. The CDR3 coding sequence is TGCAGTGCCTCAGGCAAAGAGACCCAGTACTTC.